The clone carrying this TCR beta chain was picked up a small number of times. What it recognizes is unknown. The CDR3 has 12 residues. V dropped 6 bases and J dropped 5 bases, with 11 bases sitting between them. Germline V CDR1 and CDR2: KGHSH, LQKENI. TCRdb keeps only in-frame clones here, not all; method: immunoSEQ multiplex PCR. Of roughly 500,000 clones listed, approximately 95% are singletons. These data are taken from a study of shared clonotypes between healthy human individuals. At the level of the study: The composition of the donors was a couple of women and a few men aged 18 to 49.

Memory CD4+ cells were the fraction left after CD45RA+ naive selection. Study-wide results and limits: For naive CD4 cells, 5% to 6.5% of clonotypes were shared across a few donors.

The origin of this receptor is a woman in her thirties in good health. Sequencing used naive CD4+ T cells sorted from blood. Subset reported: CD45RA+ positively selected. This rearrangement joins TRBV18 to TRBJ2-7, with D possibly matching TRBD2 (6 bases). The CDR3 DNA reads TGTGCCAGCTCCCCGTGGGGGGACGAGCAGTACTTC. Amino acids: CASSPWGDEQYF.